Reported below is one T cell receptor (beta chain). This specimen comes from a study of cytomegalovirus exposure and HLA in healthy donors. Measured with immunoSEQ multiplex PCR; TCRdb has only the in-frame clones, and not every one. The table includes 130,000 or so clones, approximately 89% detected once. The receptor was derived from a woman between 18 and 30 years old in good health and CMV-seronegative. The specimen was PBMCs.

CDR3 region: CASSVGSGGGETQYF. The CDR3 DNA sequence: TGTGCCAGCAGTGTCGGTAGCGGGGGAGGGGAGACCCAGTACTTC. The chain is built from TRBV6-1 and TRBJ2-5, with 9 bases lining up with TRBD2. The trim removed 4 bases at V and 5 bases at J, leaving 8 bases unmatched. Looked up from germline, CDR1 is MNHNS and CDR2 is SASEGT. The CDR3 has 15 residues.